A selection of T cell receptor beta chains follows, all from one sample in a study of blood T cell repertoires in COVID-19. Measured with immunoSEQ multiplex PCR; TCRdb has only the in-frame clones, and not every one. The table has 250,000 to 400,000 clones, roughly 90% seen once; the top ten hold less than 3.5%. Material for sequencing was peripheral blood. Receptors were obtained from a woman aged 25-40 years with COVID-19, enrolled during active disease. The CDR3 runs from the conserved cysteine through the conserved F or W. Fields, in order: J gene, clone size, D gene, V gene, CDR3 protein, CDR3 DNA. D genes are given only for firm matches. The listing skips clone size in some rows; elsewhere it reads once, few, many or a size class.

j_call: TRBJ1-1
clone_size: .
d_call: TRBD1
v_call: TRBV5-1
cdr3_aa: CASSLGQGAIGNTEAFF
cdr3_nt: TGCGCCAGCAGCTTGGGACAGGGGGCGATTGGGAACACTGAAGCTTTCTTT

j_call: TRBJ2-1
clone_size: .
d_call: .
v_call: TRBV30
cdr3_aa: CAWQGLGEQFF
cdr3_nt: TGTGCCTGGCAGGGGTTGGGTGAGCAGTTCTTC

j_call: TRBJ1-5
clone_size: .
d_call: .
v_call: TRBV9
cdr3_aa: CASSVEGRANQPQHF
cdr3_nt: TGTGCCAGCAGCGTAGAAGGCAGGGCTAATCAGCCCCAGCATTTT

j_call: TRBJ2-7
clone_size: .
d_call: .
v_call: TRBV28
cdr3_aa: CASSPSTLFHEQYF
cdr3_nt: TGTGCCAGCAGCCCCTCTACCCTTTTTCACGAGCAGTACTTC

j_call: TRBJ2-2
clone_size: once
d_call: .
v_call: TRBV7-8
cdr3_aa: CASSRYPGLVGELFF
cdr3_nt: TGTGCCAGCAGCAGGTATCCGGGACTGGTCGGGGAGCTGTTTTTT

j_call: TRBJ1-2
clone_size: .
d_call: .
v_call: TRBV25-1
cdr3_aa: CASRGRLWSTYGYTF
cdr3_nt: TGTGCCAGCAGAGGAAGACTTTGGTCAACCTATGGCTACACCTTC

j_call: TRBJ1-1
clone_size: .
d_call: .
v_call: TRBV7-9
cdr3_aa: CASTPGNTEAFF
cdr3_nt: TGTGCCAGCACCCCCGGGAACACTGAAGCTTTCTTT

j_call: TRBJ2-4
clone_size: once
d_call: TRBD1
v_call: TRBV28
cdr3_aa: CASTPTGGETKNIQYF
cdr3_nt: TGTGCCAGCACCCCGACAGGGGGCGAAACCAAAAACATTCAGTACTTC

j_call: TRBJ2-5
clone_size: .
d_call: TRBD1
v_call: TRBV30
cdr3_aa: CAWSKTGGLGETQYF
cdr3_nt: TGTGCCTGGAGTAAAACAGGGGGCTTGGGGGAGACCCAGTACTTC

j_call: TRBJ2-7
clone_size: .
d_call: TRBD1
v_call: TRBV28
cdr3_aa: CASRGQGYTYEQYF
cdr3_nt: TGTGCCAGCAGGGGACAGGGTTACACCTACGAGCAGTACTTC

j_call: TRBJ1-4
clone_size: .
d_call: .
v_call: TRBV5-1
cdr3_aa: CASARVGGDEKLFF
cdr3_nt: TGCGCCAGCGCCCGAGTGGGAGGGGATGAAAAACTGTTTTTT

j_call: TRBJ2-5
clone_size: .
d_call: .
v_call: TRBV5-1
cdr3_aa: CASSLGAGRETQYF
cdr3_nt: TGCGCCAGCAGCTTGGGCGCAGGGCGGGAGACCCAGTACTTC

j_call: TRBJ2-7
clone_size: .
d_call: TRBD2
v_call: TRBV7-3
cdr3_aa: CASSPGGTSVYEQYF
cdr3_nt: TGTGCCAGCAGCCCCGGAGGGACTAGCGTCTACGAGCAGTACTTC

j_call: TRBJ2-7
clone_size: .
d_call: .
v_call: TRBV11-3
cdr3_aa: CASSRGGTDSYEQYF
cdr3_nt: TGTGCCAGCAGTCGTGGGGGGACGGACTCCTACGAGCAGTACTTC

j_call: TRBJ1-1
clone_size: .
d_call: .
v_call: TRBV27
cdr3_aa: CASRWGRKNTEAFF
cdr3_nt: TGTGCCAGCAGATGGGGCAGGAAGAACACTGAAGCTTTCTTT

j_call: TRBJ1-1
clone_size: .
d_call: .
v_call: TRBV27
cdr3_aa: CASSLSKTGHTEAFF
cdr3_nt: TGTGCCAGCAGTTTAAGTAAGACAGGACACACTGAAGCTTTCTTT

j_call: TRBJ1-5
clone_size: .
d_call: .
v_call: TRBV19
cdr3_aa: CASSIGQNQPQHF
cdr3_nt: TGTGCCAGTAGTATTGGGCAAAACCAGCCCCAGCATTTT

j_call: TRBJ1-6
clone_size: .
d_call: TRBD1
v_call: TRBV5-1
cdr3_aa: CASSNRDRDSPLHF
cdr3_nt: TGCGCCAGCAGCAATCGGGACAGGGATTCACCCCTCCACTTT

j_call: TRBJ1-2
clone_size: once
d_call: TRBD1
v_call: TRBV5-5
cdr3_aa: CASSRTGGDYGYTF
cdr3_nt: TGTGCCAGCAGCCGGACAGGGGGCGACTATGGCTACACCTTC

j_call: TRBJ1-4
clone_size: .
d_call: .
v_call: TRBV3-1/TRBV3-2
cdr3_aa: CASSQDRGAGGEKLFF
cdr3_nt: TGTGCCAGCAGCCAAGATCGGGGGGCTGGGGGCGAAAAACTGTTTTTT

j_call: TRBJ1-1
clone_size: .
d_call: .
v_call: TRBV28
cdr3_aa: CASSFGLNTEAFF
cdr3_nt: TGTGCCAGCAGTTTCGGTCTGAACACTGAAGCTTTCTTT

j_call: TRBJ2-7
clone_size: .
d_call: TRBD1
v_call: TRBV5-1
cdr3_aa: CASSTGGGYEQYF
cdr3_nt: TGCGCCAGCAGCACAGGGGGCGGGTACGAGCAGTACTTC

j_call: TRBJ1-2
clone_size: once
d_call: .
v_call: TRBV4-1
cdr3_aa: CASSQVDTGYGYTF
cdr3_nt: TGCGCCAGCAGCCAAGTGGATACGGGCTATGGCTACACCTTC

j_call: TRBJ1-4
clone_size: .
d_call: TRBD1
v_call: TRBV5-1
cdr3_aa: CASTKTGGVDEKLFF
cdr3_nt: TGCGCCAGCACCAAAACAGGGGGCGTAGATGAAAAACTGTTTTTT

j_call: TRBJ1-2
clone_size: .
d_call: TRBD1
v_call: TRBV9
cdr3_aa: CASSAGQDPLPYTF
cdr3_nt: TGTGCCAGCAGCGCCGGACAGGACCCCCTTCCCTACACCTTC

j_call: TRBJ1-6
clone_size: .
d_call: .
v_call: TRBV28
cdr3_aa: CASIRPGLGNSPLHF
cdr3_nt: TGTGCCAGCATCAGACCGGGACTGGGGAATTCACCCCTCCACTTT

j_call: TRBJ2-3
clone_size: once
d_call: .
v_call: TRBV5-1
cdr3_aa: CASGPRGQNTDTQYF
cdr3_nt: TGCGCCAGCGGCCCGCGGGGACAGAACACAGATACGCAGTATTTT

j_call: TRBJ1-1
clone_size: .
d_call: TRBD1
v_call: TRBV28
cdr3_aa: CASSLRGANTEAFF
cdr3_nt: TGTGCCAGCAGTCTCAGGGGGGCGAACACTGAAGCTTTCTTT

j_call: TRBJ1-5
clone_size: .
d_call: .
v_call: TRBV3-1/TRBV3-2
cdr3_aa: CASSQHSNSNQPQHF
cdr3_nt: TGTGCCAGCAGCCAACACAGTAATAGCAATCAGCCCCAGCATTTT

j_call: TRBJ2-1
clone_size: few
d_call: .
v_call: TRBV5-1
cdr3_aa: CASSLAGTPRDEQFF
cdr3_nt: TGCGCCAGCAGCTTGGCCGGGACTCCGAGGGATGAGCAGTTCTTC

j_call: TRBJ1-1
clone_size: .
d_call: TRBD1
v_call: TRBV30
cdr3_aa: CAWSPLRDRGREVNTEAFF
cdr3_nt: TGTGCCTGGAGCCCACTACGGGACAGGGGGCGCGAAGTGAACACTGAAGCTTTCTTT

j_call: TRBJ2-5
clone_size: .
d_call: TRBD2
v_call: TRBV10-3
cdr3_aa: CAISGRLAGVRETQYF
cdr3_nt: TGTGCCATCAGTGGGAGACTAGCGGGAGTTAGGGAGACCCAGTACTTC

j_call: TRBJ1-1
clone_size: few
d_call: .
v_call: TRBV6-5
cdr3_aa: CASRGGNTEAFF
cdr3_nt: TGTGCCAGCAGAGGGGGGAACACTGAAGCTTTCTTT

j_call: TRBJ1-5
clone_size: .
d_call: .
v_call: TRBV30
cdr3_aa: CAWSFGSNQPQHF
cdr3_nt: TGTGCCTGGAGTTTTGGCAGCAATCAGCCCCAGCATTTT

j_call: TRBJ2-3
clone_size: .
d_call: TRBD2
v_call: TRBV10-2
cdr3_aa: CASIIAGPSLSTDTQYF
cdr3_nt: TGCGCCAGCATTATAGCGGGACCTTCCCTTAGCACAGATACGCAGTATTTT

j_call: TRBJ2-2
clone_size: once
d_call: .
v_call: TRBV10-3
cdr3_aa: CAISGRGTFTGELFF
cdr3_nt: TGTGCCATCAGTGGACGAGGGACTTTCACCGGGGAGCTGTTTTTT

j_call: TRBJ1-2
clone_size: .
d_call: TRBD1
v_call: TRBV7-2
cdr3_aa: CASSPRVGTGEYGYTF
cdr3_nt: TGTGCCAGCAGCCCCAGGGTCGGGACAGGGGAATATGGCTACACCTTC

j_call: TRBJ1-1
clone_size: .
d_call: .
v_call: TRBV20-1
cdr3_aa: CSAWGGRAFF
cdr3_nt: TGCAGTGCTTGGGGTGGGAGAGCTTTCTTT

j_call: TRBJ1-2
clone_size: .
d_call: TRBD1
v_call: TRBV28
cdr3_aa: CASSGTGQNYGYTF
cdr3_nt: TGTGCCAGCAGCGGGACAGGGCAAAACTATGGCTACACCTTC

j_call: TRBJ1-4
clone_size: .
d_call: TRBD1
v_call: TRBV7-9
cdr3_aa: CASSHRTGAGAEKLFF
cdr3_nt: TGTGCCAGCAGCCACAGGACAGGGGCCGGGGCTGAAAAACTGTTTTTT

j_call: TRBJ2-4
clone_size: .
d_call: .
v_call: TRBV5-8
cdr3_aa: CASSLASPGIQYF
cdr3_nt: TGTGCCAGCAGCTTGGCCTCCCCGGGCATTCAGTACTTC

j_call: TRBJ1-2
clone_size: .
d_call: .
v_call: TRBV3-1/TRBV3-2
cdr3_aa: CASSHWGTQTNYGYTF
cdr3_nt: TGTGCCAGCAGCCATTGGGGGACACAGACTAACTATGGCTACACCTTC

j_call: TRBJ2-2
clone_size: .
d_call: TRBD2
v_call: TRBV10-2
cdr3_aa: CASSEAPRETGGELFF
cdr3_nt: TGCGCCAGCAGTGAAGCTCCGCGGGAGACCGGCGGGGAGCTGTTTTTT

j_call: TRBJ2-1
clone_size: .
d_call: .
v_call: TRBV2
cdr3_aa: CASSVQAQGNEQFF
cdr3_nt: TGTGCCAGCAGTGTCCAGGCCCAGGGGAATGAGCAGTTCTTC

j_call: TRBJ1-2
clone_size: .
d_call: .
v_call: TRBV3-1/TRBV3-2
cdr3_aa: CASSLQPGHLSYGYTF
cdr3_nt: TGTGCCAGCAGTCTACAACCGGGACATCTAAGCTATGGCTACACCTTC

j_call: TRBJ2-3
clone_size: .
d_call: TRBD2
v_call: TRBV18
cdr3_aa: CASSSTSGRLADTQYF
cdr3_nt: TGTGCCAGCTCATCGACTAGCGGGAGGTTAGCAGATACGCAGTATTTT

j_call: TRBJ1-4
clone_size: .
d_call: .
v_call: TRBV6-1
cdr3_aa: CASSEDKRWTDEKLFF
cdr3_nt: TGTGCCAGCAGTGAAGATAAGAGGTGGACAGATGAAAAACTGTTTTTT

j_call: TRBJ2-3
clone_size: .
d_call: TRBD2
v_call: TRBV18
cdr3_aa: CASSPGTSGSRGRWTDTQYF
cdr3_nt: TGTGCCAGCTCACCGGGGACTAGCGGGAGTCGGGGACGGTGGACAGATACGCAGTATTTT

j_call: TRBJ1-2
clone_size: .
d_call: .
v_call: TRBV6-5
cdr3_aa: CASNIKEGDGYTF
cdr3_nt: TGTGCCAGCAACATAAAAGAGGGGGATGGCTACACCTTC

j_call: TRBJ2-1
clone_size: once
d_call: TRBD1
v_call: TRBV19
cdr3_aa: CASSTRQGTGMGYNEQFF
cdr3_nt: TGTGCCAGTAGTACCCGTCAAGGGACAGGGATGGGATACAATGAGCAGTTCTTC

j_call: TRBJ2-6
clone_size: .
d_call: .
v_call: TRBV19
cdr3_aa: CASSARTPGANVLTF
cdr3_nt: TGTGCCAGTAGTGCGCGGACACCTGGGGCCAACGTCCTGACTTTC

j_call: TRBJ2-5
clone_size: .
d_call: .
v_call: TRBV7-7
cdr3_aa: CASSSRGETQYF
cdr3_nt: TGTGCCAGCAGCTCCAGAGGAGAGACCCAGTACTTC

j_call: TRBJ2-5
clone_size: .
d_call: TRBD1
v_call: TRBV9
cdr3_aa: CASSVQGVGETQYF
cdr3_nt: TGTGCCAGCAGCGTACAGGGGGTCGGAGAGACCCAGTACTTC

j_call: TRBJ2-7
clone_size: .
d_call: .
v_call: TRBV5-1
cdr3_aa: CASSSWTASYEQYF
cdr3_nt: TGCGCCAGCAGCTCATGGACAGCCTCCTACGAGCAGTACTTC